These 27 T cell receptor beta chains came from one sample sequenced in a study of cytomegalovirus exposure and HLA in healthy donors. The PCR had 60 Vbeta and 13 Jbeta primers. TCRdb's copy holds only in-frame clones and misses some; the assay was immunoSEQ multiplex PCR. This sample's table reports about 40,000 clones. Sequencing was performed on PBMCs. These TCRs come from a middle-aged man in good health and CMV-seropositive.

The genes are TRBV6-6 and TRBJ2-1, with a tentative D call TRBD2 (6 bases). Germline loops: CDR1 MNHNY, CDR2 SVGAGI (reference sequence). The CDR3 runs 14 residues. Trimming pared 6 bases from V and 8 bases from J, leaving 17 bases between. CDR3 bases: TGTGCCAGCAGCCCCCCGGGACTCGGCGATGAGCAGTTCTTC. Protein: CASSPPGLGDEQFF.

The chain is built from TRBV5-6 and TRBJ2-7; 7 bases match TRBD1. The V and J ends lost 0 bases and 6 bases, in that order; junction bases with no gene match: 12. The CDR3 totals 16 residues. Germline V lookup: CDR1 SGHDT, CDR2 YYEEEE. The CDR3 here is CASSLAGDRVLGEQYF. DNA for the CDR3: TGTGCCAGCAGCTTGGCGGGCGACAGGGTCCTTGGCGAGCAGTACTTC.

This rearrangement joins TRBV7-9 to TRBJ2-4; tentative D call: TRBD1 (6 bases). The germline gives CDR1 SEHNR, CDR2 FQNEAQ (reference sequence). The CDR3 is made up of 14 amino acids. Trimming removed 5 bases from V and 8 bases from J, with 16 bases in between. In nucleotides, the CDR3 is TGTGCCAGCAGCCCGCCCGGCAGGGGCGACATTCAGTACTTC. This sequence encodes CASSPPGRGDIQYF.

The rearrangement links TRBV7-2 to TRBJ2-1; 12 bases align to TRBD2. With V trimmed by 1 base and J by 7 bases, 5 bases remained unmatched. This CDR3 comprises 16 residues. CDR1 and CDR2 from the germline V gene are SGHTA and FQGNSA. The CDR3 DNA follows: TGTGCCAGCAGCTTAGGGACTAGCGGGATATGGAATGAGCAGTTCTTC. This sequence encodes CASSLGTSGIWNEQFF.

CDR3 bases: TGTGCCAGCAGCGTAGGAGTACGGGACAGGGCTAATGAAAAACTGTTTTTT. It codes for CASSVGVRDRANEKLFF. The chain uses TRBV9 and TRBJ1-4, with TRBD1 matching 9 bases. Losses at the gene ends were 0 bases for V and 3 bases for J; bases not matched to a gene: 6. This CDR3 region has 17 residues. CDR1 and CDR2 from the germline V gene are SGDLS and YYNGEE.

This CDR3 reads CASSSPGLAGYEQYF. The DNA for the CDR3 is TGTGCCAGCAGCTCGCCCGGACTAGCGGGATACGAGCAGTACTTC. The chain has TRBV11-2 and TRBJ2-7, with 12 bases lining up with TRBD2. Germline CDR1 is SGHAT and CDR2 is FQNNGV. V was clipped by 4 bases and J by 4 bases; unmatched bases: 5. The CDR3 has 15 amino acids.

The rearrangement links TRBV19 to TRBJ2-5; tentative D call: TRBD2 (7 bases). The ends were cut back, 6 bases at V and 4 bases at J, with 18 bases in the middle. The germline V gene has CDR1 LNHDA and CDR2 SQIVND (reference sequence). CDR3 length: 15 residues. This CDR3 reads CASSTSGGGGETQYF. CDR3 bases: TGTGCCAGTAGCACCTCCGGAGGGGGGGGAGAGACCCAGTACTTC.

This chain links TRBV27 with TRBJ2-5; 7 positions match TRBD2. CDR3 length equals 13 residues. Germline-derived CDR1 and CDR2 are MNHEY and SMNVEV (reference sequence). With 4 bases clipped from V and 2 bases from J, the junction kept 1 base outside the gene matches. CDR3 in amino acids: CASSSGGQETQYF. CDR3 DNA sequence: TGTGCCAGCAGTTCCGGGGGGCAAGAGACCCAGTACTTC.

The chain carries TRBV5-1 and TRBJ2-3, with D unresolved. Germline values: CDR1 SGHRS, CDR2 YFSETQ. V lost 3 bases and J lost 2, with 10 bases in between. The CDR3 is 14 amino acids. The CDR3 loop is CASSSLQTTDTQYF. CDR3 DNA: TGCGCCAGCAGCTCACTACAAACCACAGATACGCAGTATTTT.

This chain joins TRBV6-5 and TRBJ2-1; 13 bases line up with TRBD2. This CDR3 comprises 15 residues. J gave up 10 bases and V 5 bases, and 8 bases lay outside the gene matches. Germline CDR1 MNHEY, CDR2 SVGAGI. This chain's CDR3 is CASSRTSGSSLEQFF. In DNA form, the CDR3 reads TGTGCCAGCAGTCGGACTAGCGGGAGCAGTCTAGAGCAGTTCTTC.

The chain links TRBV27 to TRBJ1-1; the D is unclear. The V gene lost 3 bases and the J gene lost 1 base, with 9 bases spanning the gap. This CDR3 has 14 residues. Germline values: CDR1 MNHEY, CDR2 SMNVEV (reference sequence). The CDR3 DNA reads TGTGCCAGCAGTTTCCTCGGTCGGAACACTGAAGCTTTCTTT. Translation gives CASSFLGRNTEAFF.

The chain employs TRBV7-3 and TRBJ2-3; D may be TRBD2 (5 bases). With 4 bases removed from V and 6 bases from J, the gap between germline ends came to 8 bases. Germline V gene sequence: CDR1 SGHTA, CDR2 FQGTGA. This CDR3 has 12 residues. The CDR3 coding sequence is TGTGCCAGCAGCTCGCCGGGGGATACGCAGTATTTT. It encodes CASSSPGDTQYF.

The CDR3 protein is CASRAGGGGGTDTQYF. The CDR3 region has the DNA TGTGCCAGCAGAGCGGGTGGAGGTGGGGGCACAGATACGCAGTATTTT. The gene calls are TRBV9 and TRBJ2-3, with D perhaps TRBD2 (6 bases). V shed 5 bases and J shed 1 base, with 17 bases lying between them. The V gene's germline CDR1 is SGDLS and CDR2 YYNGEE. CDR3 size: 16 residues.

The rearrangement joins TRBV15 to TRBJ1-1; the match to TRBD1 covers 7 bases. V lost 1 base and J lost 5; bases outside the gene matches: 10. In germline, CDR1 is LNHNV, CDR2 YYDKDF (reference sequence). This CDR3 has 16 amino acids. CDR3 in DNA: TGTGCCACCAGCAGAGGGTTTATTTGGGGACAGACTGAAGCTTTCTTT. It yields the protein CATSRGFIWGQTEAFF.

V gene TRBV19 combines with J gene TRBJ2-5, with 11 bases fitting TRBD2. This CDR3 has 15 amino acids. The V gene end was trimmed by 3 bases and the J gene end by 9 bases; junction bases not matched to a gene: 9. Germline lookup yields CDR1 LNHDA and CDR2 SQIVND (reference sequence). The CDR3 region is CASSISGRGLWAQYF. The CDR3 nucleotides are TGTGCCAGTAGTATTAGCGGGAGGGGATTGTGGGCCCAGTACTTC.

Here the CDR3 DNA reads TGCGCCAGCAGCCACCCCTTGCGGGAGCATCAAGAGACCCAGTACTTC. Protein product: CASSHPLREHQETQYF. The gene calls are TRBV4-1 and TRBJ2-5; 7 nucleotides agree with TRBD2. This CDR3 is 16 amino acids long. The V segment lost 3 bases and the J segment 2 bases; nucleotides outside the gene matches: 9. CDR1 is MGHRA, CDR2 YSYEKL, per germline.

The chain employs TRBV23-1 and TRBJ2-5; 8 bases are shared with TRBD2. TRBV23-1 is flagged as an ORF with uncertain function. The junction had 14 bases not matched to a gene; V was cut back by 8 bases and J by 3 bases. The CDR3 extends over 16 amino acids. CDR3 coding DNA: TGCGCCAGCTCCCAAGGGGTAATAGCGGGAAAAGAGACCCAGTACTTC. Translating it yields CASSQGVIAGKETQYF.

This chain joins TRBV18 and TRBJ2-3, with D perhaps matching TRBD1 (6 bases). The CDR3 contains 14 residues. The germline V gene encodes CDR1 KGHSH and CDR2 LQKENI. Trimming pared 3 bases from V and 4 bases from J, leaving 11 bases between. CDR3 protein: CASSPQGKADTQYF. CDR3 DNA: TGTGCCAGCTCACCCCAGGGGAAGGCAGATACGCAGTATTTT. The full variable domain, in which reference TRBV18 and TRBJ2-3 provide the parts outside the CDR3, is NAGVMQNPRHLVRRRGQEARLRCSPMKGHSHVYWYRQLPEEGLKFMVYLQKENIIDESGMPKERFSAEFPKEGPSILRIQQVVRGDSAAYFCASSPQGKADTQYFGPGTRLTVL.

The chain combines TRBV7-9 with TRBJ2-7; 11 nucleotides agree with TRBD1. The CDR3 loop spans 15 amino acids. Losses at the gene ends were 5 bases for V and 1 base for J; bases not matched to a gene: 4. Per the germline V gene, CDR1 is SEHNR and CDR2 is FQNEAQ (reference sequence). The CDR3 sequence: CASSQDRGQSYEQYF. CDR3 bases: TGTGCCAGCAGCCAGGACAGGGGGCAATCCTACGAGCAGTACTTC.

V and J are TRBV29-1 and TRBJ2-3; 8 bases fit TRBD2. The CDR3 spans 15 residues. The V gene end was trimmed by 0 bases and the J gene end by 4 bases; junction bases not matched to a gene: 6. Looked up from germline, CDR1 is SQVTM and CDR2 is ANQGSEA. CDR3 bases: TGCAGCGTTGAAGAGGCACTAGCGGTTGCAGATACGCAGTATTTT. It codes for CSVEEALAVADTQYF.

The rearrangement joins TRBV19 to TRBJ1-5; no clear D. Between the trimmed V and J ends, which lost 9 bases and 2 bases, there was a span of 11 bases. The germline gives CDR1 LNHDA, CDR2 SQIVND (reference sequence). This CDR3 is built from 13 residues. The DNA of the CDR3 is TGTGCCAGCCGGCCCCGGGGCAATCAGCCCCAGCATTTT. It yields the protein CASRPRGNQPQHF.

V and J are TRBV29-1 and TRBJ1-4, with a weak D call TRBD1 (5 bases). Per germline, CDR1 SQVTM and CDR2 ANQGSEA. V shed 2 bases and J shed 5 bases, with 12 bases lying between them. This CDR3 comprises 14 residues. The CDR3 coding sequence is TGCAGCGTTGAAAGCGGGGGAGTAAATGAAAAACTGTTTTTT. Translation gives CSVESGGVNEKLFF.

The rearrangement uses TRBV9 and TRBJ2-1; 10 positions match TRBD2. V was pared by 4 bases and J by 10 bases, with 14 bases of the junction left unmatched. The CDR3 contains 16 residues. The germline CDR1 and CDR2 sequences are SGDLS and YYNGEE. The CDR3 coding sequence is TGTGCCAGCAGCCAAGGGGCTAGCGGGAGTCTGGGGGAGCAGTTCTTC. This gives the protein CASSQGASGSLGEQFF.

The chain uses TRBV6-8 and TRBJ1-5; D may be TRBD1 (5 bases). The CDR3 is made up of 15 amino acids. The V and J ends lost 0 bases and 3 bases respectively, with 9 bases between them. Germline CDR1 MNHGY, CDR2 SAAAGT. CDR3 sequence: CASSYSGRDNQPQHF. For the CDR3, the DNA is TGTGCCAGCAGTTACTCTGGCAGGGACAATCAGCCCCAGCATTTT.

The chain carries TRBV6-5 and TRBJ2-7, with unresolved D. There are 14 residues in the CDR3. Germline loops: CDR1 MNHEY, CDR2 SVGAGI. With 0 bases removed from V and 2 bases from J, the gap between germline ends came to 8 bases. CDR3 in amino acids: CASSYSWQPYEQYF. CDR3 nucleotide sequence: TGTGCCAGCAGTTACTCGTGGCAACCCTACGAGCAGTACTTC.

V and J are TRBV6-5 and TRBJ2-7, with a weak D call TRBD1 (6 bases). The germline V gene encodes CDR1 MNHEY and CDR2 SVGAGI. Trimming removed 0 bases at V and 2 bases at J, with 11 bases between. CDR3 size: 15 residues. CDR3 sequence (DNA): TGTGCCAGCAGTTACTCGCGGACAGAGACCTACGAGCAGTACTTC. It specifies CASSYSRTETYEQYF.

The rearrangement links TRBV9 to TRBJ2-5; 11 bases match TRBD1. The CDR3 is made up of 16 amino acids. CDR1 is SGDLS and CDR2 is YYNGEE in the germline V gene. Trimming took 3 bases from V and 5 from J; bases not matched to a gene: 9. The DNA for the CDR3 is TGTGCCAGCAGCGAGGGACAGGGGGTAAGGTCGGAGACCCAGTACTTC. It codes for CASSEGQGVRSETQYF.